The 13 T cell receptor beta chains presented below share a single source sample, sequenced in a study of blood T cell repertoires in COVID-19. Assay: immunoSEQ multiplex PCR; the TCRdb copy retains only in-frame clones and omits some. Here the sample spans approximately 220,000 clones, about 83% being singletons. The sample was peripheral blood. Receptor source: a woman in her thirties or forties with active or convalescent COVID-19.

V is TRBV5-1 and J is TRBJ1-1, with TRBD1 as a possible D gene (5 bases). Deletions cut 4 bases from V and 1 base from J, with 14 bases between. Germline CDR1 SGHRS, CDR2 YFSETQ. This CDR3 region has 15 residues. CDR3 DNA sequence: TGCGCCAGCAGCACGCGGACACGATGGAACACTGAAGCTTTCTTT. It yields the protein CASSTRTRWNTEAFF.

The CDR3 DNA reads TGTGCCACCGGGCTCGGGGGCAATCAGCCCCAGCATTTT. It specifies CATGLGGNQPQHF. The chain combines TRBV15 with TRBJ1-5, with D uncertain. CDR3 length: 13 residues. CDR1 is LNHNV and CDR2 is YYDKDF in the germline V gene (reference sequence). The germline V and J ends were trimmed by 8 bases and 2 bases, with 10 bases remaining between them.

This chain uses TRBV11-3 with TRBJ2-3; TRBD2 is a possible D gene (5 bases). CDR3 length: 15 amino acids. The V and J ends lost 0 bases and 3 bases respectively, with 10 bases between them. Germline V gives CDR1 SGHNT, CDR2 YENEEA. CDR3 nucleotide sequence: TGTGCCAGCAGCTTAGACGGGGTTAAGACAGATACGCAGTATTTT. Protein sequence: CASSLDGVKTDTQYF. The full variable domain, with the rest looked up from reference TRBV11-3 and TRBJ2-3, is EAGVVQSPRYKIIEKKQPVAFWCNPISGHNTLYWYLQNLGQGPELLIRYENEEAVDDSQLPKDRFSAERLKGVDSTLKIQPAELGDSAVYLCASSLDGVKTDTQYFGPGTRLTVL.

The V and J genes are TRBV7-9 and TRBJ2-3, with 7 bases aligning to TRBD1. J lost 3 bases, V lost 5 bases, and 11 bases had no gene match. Germline V gene lookup returns CDR1 SEHNR and CDR2 FQNEAQ (reference sequence). There are 16 residues in the CDR3. CDR3 protein: CASSPPEGAWTDTQYF. For the CDR3, the DNA is TGTGCCAGCAGCCCACCTGAGGGGGCATGGACAGATACGCAGTATTTT.

CDR3 loop: CASRSTQAKYNYGYTF. CDR3 bases: TGTGCCAGCAGGTCAACTCAGGCGAAATATAACTATGGCTACACCTTC. The chain employs TRBV28 and TRBJ1-2; D unresolved. Trimming took 6 bases from V and 1 from J, leaving 18 bases between them. Germline V gene lookup returns CDR1 MDHEN and CDR2 SYDVKM. The CDR3 runs 16 residues.

CDR3 in DNA: TGTGCCAGCAGCTTAGGGGCCCTCCTCCCCCCGAACACTGAAGCTTTCTTT. Its translation: CASSLGALLPPNTEAFF. The rearrangement uses TRBV7-9 and TRBJ1-1; D gene unclear. Trimming removed 1 base from V and 1 base from J, with 16 bases in between. The CDR3 totals 17 residues. Germline CDR1 SEHNR, CDR2 FQNEAQ (reference sequence). Using reference TRBV7-9 and TRBJ1-1 for the parts outside the CDR3, the full variable domain is DTGVSQNPRHKITKRGQNVTFRCDPISEHNRLYWYRQTLGQGPEFLTYFQNEAQLEKSRLLSDRFSAERPKGSFSTLEIQRTEQGDSAMYLCASSLGALLPPNTEAFFGQGTRLTVV.

The chain uses TRBV27 and TRBJ1-5; D is unresolved. The ends were cut back, 5 bases at V and 0 bases at J, with 8 bases in the middle. The CDR3 is 14 amino acids. Germline V gives CDR1 MNHEY, CDR2 SMNVEV (reference sequence). CDR3 amino acids: CASSLGYSNQPQHF. As DNA, the CDR3 is TGTGCCAGCAGTCTCGGGTATAGCAATCAGCCCCAGCATTTT.

CDR3 coding DNA: TGTGCCAGCAGCCAACGAGCGGAAACTAGCGGGGACAATGAGCAGTTCTTC. It translates to CASSQRAETSGDNEQFF. The chain is built from TRBV4-2 and TRBJ2-1; TRBD2 matches at 10 bases. Losses at the gene ends were 2 bases for V and 5 bases for J; bases not matched to a gene: 9. Looked up from germline, CDR1 is LGHNA and CDR2 is YNFKEQ. This CDR3 comprises 17 residues.

The chain has TRBV7-6 and TRBJ2-3; 11 bases match TRBD2. Trimming at V came to 8 bases and at J to 0 bases, leaving 7 bases not matched to a gene. In germline, CDR1 is SGHVS, CDR2 FNYEAQ. The CDR3 totals 16 residues. The CDR3 DNA reads as TGTGCCAGCGCTAGCGGGAGGACTTATAGCACAGATACGCAGTATTTT. Protein sequence: CASASGRTYSTDTQYF. The full variable domain, completed using reference TRBV7-6 and TRBJ2-3, is GAGVSQSPRYKVTKRGQDVALRCDPISGHVSLYWYRQALGQGPEFLTYFNYEAQQDKSGLPNDRFSAERPEGSISTLTIQRTEQRDSAMYRCASASGRTYSTDTQYFGPGTRLTVL.

V and J are TRBV11-3 and TRBJ2-3, with no clear D. The CDR3 is 14 residues long. Trimming removed 1 base from V and 4 bases from J, with 9 bases in between. Per germline, CDR1 SGHNT and CDR2 YENEEA. As DNA, the CDR3 is TGTGCCAGCAGCTTAGTTCGGTACGCAGATACGCAGTATTTT. Its protein is CASSLVRYADTQYF.

The chain employs TRBV19 and TRBJ2-5, with a possible D match to TRBD1 (5 bases). The CDR3 extends over 12 amino acids. Per germline, CDR1 LNHDA and CDR2 SQIVND (reference sequence). The V end lost 6 bases, the J end lost 4 bases, and 9 bases lay between the germline ends. CDR3 DNA: TGTGCCAGTAGCCAGGGCAGAGAGACCCAGTACTTC. Protein product: CASSQGRETQYF.

The count of this clone is one. The rearrangement uses TRBV29-1 and TRBJ1-5, with 7 positions matching TRBD1. Germline V lookup: CDR1 SQVTM, CDR2 ANQGSEA. This CDR3 has 12 residues. J gave up 4 bases and V 3 bases, and 0 bases lay outside the gene matches. CDR3 DNA: TGCAGCGTTGAGACAGGGAATCAGCCCCAGCATTTT. It encodes CSVETGNQPQHF.

This chain joins TRBV2 and TRBJ2-5; 11 positions match TRBD2. The length of the CDR3 is 14 residues. The germline gives CDR1 SNHLY, CDR2 FYNNEI. Germline trimming cut 6 bases from V and 7 bases from J; bases unmatched to any gene: 7. In nucleotides, the CDR3 is TGTGCCAGCAGGGAGACTAGCGGGATTGTGACCCAGTACTTC. Amino acids: CASRETSGIVTQYF.